This is a list of T cell receptor beta chains from one sample in a study of Ad26.COV2.S vaccination and SARS-CoV-2 variants. Sequencing was performed with immunoSEQ multiplex PCR; in TCRdb, only in-frame clones are kept and a portion is missing. The table includes roughly 700,000 clones, approximately 88% detected once. Sample: peripheral blood, taken in a trial of Ad26.COV2.S vaccine versus placebo. The receptors here all came from a person aged 18-60 years who received the Ad26.COV2.S COVID-19 vaccine or a placebo. Both conserved end residues are part of each CDR3. Each record gives: D gene, clone size, J gene, V gene, CDR3 DNA, CDR3 protein. D genes are given only for firm matches. A clone size is listed for some rows: how often the clone was seen (once, few, many), or a class if it is expanded.

>.|.|TRBJ2-7|TRBV2
TGTGCCAGCAGTGAAGCTAGAGTGGGCGAGCAGTACTTC
CASSEARVGEQYF
>.|.|TRBJ2-5|TRBV5-1
TGCGCCAGCAGCCGAGGATTAGAGTACCAAGAGACCCAGTACTTC
CASSRGLEYQETQYF
>TRBD1|.|TRBJ1-5|TRBV7-2
TGTGCCAGCAGCTTAGTGGGCAGGGGGCTTGGACAGCCCCAGCATTTT
CASSLVGRGLGQPQHF
>.|.|TRBJ2-5|TRBV2
TGTGCCAGCAGCATACGGAGCCAAGAGACCCAGTACTTC
CASSIRSQETQYF
>.|.|TRBJ2-7|TRBV7-2
TGTGCCAGCAGCTTAGGAACGGGCGGGACCGAGTACTTC
CASSLGTGGTEYF
>.|.|TRBJ1-2|TRBV12-3/TRBV12-4
TGTGCCAGCAGTTTAGAACGATTGTATCTCTACACCTTC
CASSLERLYLYTF
>.|.|TRBJ2-7|TRBV5-6
TGTGCCAGCACCACTAGGAGGAAGGCCCCCTACGAGCAGTACTTC
CASTTRRKAPYEQYF
>.|.|TRBJ2-7|TRBV10-2
TGCGCTACGCGAACCGCTAGGGGCTTTGCCTACGAGCAGTACTTC
CATRTARGFAYEQYF
>TRBD2|.|TRBJ2-2|TRBV7-7
TGTGCTAGCAGCTTAGACCCTAGCGGGAGAAGGAACACCGGGGAGCTGTTTTTT
CASSLDPSGRRNTGELFF
>.|.|TRBJ2-6|TRBV5-1
TGCGCCAGCAGATTTGAGTGGGCCAACGTCCTGACTTTC
CASRFEWANVLTF
>.|few|TRBJ1-2|TRBV4-2
TGTGCCAGCAGCCAGGGGTTCGACGGCTACACCTTC
CASSQGFDGYTF
>.|.|TRBJ1-1|TRBV18
TGTGCCAGCTCCTGGACGGGGAACACTGAAGCTTTCTTT
CASSWTGNTEAFF
>.|.|TRBJ1-6|TRBV20-1
TGCAGTGCCCCCTATACACCCCTCCACTTT
CSAPYTPLHF
>TRBD1|.|TRBJ2-1|TRBV11-2
TGTGCCAGCAGCTTAGGACTTCGACAGGGGCTTAACAATGAGCAGTTCTTC
CASSLGLRQGLNNEQFF
>TRBD2|.|TRBJ2-7|TRBV18
TGTGCCAGCTCACCACCCAATAGCGGGGGCCCCGACGGGACCTACGAGCAGTACTTC
CASSPPNSGGPDGTYEQYF
>.|.|TRBJ2-4|TRBV3-1/TRBV3-2
TGTGCCAGCAGCCAAGGAAGGAACATTCAGTACTTC
CASSQGRNIQYF
>.|.|TRBJ1-1|TRBV25-1
TGTGCCAGCTCCACAGGGATGAACACTGAAGCTTTCTTT
CASSTGMNTEAFF
>.|.|TRBJ1-6|TRBV5-1
TGCGCCAGCAGCCAAACCCTACAGGGATCCTATAATTCACCCCTCCACTTT
CASSQTLQGSYNSPLHF
>.|.|TRBJ1-1|TRBV27
TGTGCCAGCAGTTTTGGCGAGAACACTGAAGCTTTCTTT
CASSFGENTEAFF
>.|once|TRBJ1-2|TRBV5-6
TGTGCCAGCAGCTTGGCCCGAGCACAATTCTATGGCTACACCTTC
CASSLARAQFYGYTF
>TRBD2|.|TRBJ2-1|TRBV30
TGTGCCTGGAGTAGCATTCGTAGGGGACTAGTGAGAAATGAGCAGTTCTTC
CAWSSIRRGLVRNEQFF
>.|.|TRBJ1-1|TRBV12-5
TGTGCTAGTGGTTTAAACACAGGAGGTAACACTGAAGCTTTCTTT
CASGLNTGGNTEAFF
>.|.|TRBJ1-2|TRBV19
TGTGCCAGTAGTGGCCGCCCGGGAAGTACTGCTAACTATGGCTACACCTTC
CASSGRPGSTANYGYTF
>.|.|TRBJ2-2|TRBV19
TGTGCCAGTAGTACTCCGGAGGGGGGGGAGCTGTTTTTT
CASSTPEGGELFF
>TRBD1|.|TRBJ2-5|TRBV11-2
TGTGCCAGCAGCCCCGTGGACAGGGCCACCGGGGCCCAGTACTTC
CASSPVDRATGAQYF
>.|.|TRBJ1-1|TRBV6-6
TGTGCCAGCAGTTACTCTTCGGGGGACACTGAAGCTTTCTTT
CASSYSSGDTEAFF
>TRBD1|.|TRBJ1-5|TRBV25-1
TGTGCCAGCAGTGGGACAGGGAATCAGCCCCAGCATTTT
CASSGTGNQPQHF
>.|.|TRBJ2-3|TRBV7-9
TGTGCCAGCACCCCGGGCAGACACCCCACAGATACGCAGTATTTT
CASTPGRHPTDTQYF
>.|.|TRBJ2-3|TRBV2
TGTGCCAGCAGTGGATTCGGCGGCTCAGGGGATACGCAGTATTTT
CASSGFGGSGDTQYF
>.|.|TRBJ1-1|TRBV6-5
TGTGCCAGCACCCACCTCGGGCCGGGAGGCACTGAAGCTTTCTTT
CASTHLGPGGTEAFF
>TRBD1|.|TRBJ1-1|TRBV29-1
TGCAGCGTAAGAATACAGGGGGCCCCGAGGACTGAAGCTTTCTTT
CSVRIQGAPRTEAFF
>TRBD1|.|TRBJ2-7|TRBV4-3
TGCGCCAGCAGCCAAGAGGATACAGGGGGCTACGAGCAGTACTTC
CASSQEDTGGYEQYF
>.|.|TRBJ1-2|TRBV7-9
TGTGCCAGCACCAAGACAGAATTCTATGGCTACACCTTC
CASTKTEFYGYTF
>TRBD2|.|TRBJ2-2|TRBV7-9
TGTGCCAGCAGCTTCTCTAGCGGAATGAACACCGGGGAGCTGTTTTTT
CASSFSSGMNTGELFF
>TRBD1|few|TRBJ1-2|TRBV5-4
TGTGCCAGCAGGAGGACAGGGGCGACCCTCTATGGCTACACCTTC
CASRRTGATLYGYTF
>.|.|TRBJ1-2|TRBV9
TGTGCCAGCAGCACGGAGGGACGTGGCTACACCTTC
CASSTEGRGYTF
>.|.|TRBJ1-1|TRBV9
TGTGCCAGCAGCTTATGGGGTGGGGGTCCGAACACTGAAGCTTTCTTT
CASSLWGGGPNTEAFF
>.|.|TRBJ1-2|TRBV5-1
TGCGCCAGCAGCCCCGGGCAGGCCGGCACATATGGCTACACCTTC
CASSPGQAGTYGYTF
>.|.|TRBJ1-1|TRBV2
TGTGCCAGCAGTGGGCCGTACACTGAAGCTTTCTTT
CASSGPYTEAFF
>.|.|TRBJ2-1|TRBV6-1
TGTGCCAGCAGTGAAGCGGTCCGAGATGAGCAGTTCTTC
CASSEAVRDEQFF
>TRBD1|.|TRBJ1-5|TRBV2
TGTGCCAGCAGTGGACAGGGGTTGGGCAATCAGCCCCAGCATTTT
CASSGQGLGNQPQHF
>TRBD2|.|TRBJ2-2|TRBV5-1
TGCGCCAGCAGCAGAATAGCGGGAGTCACCGGGGAGCTGTTTTTT
CASSRIAGVTGELFF
>.|.|TRBJ2-1|TRBV12-3/TRBV12-4
TGTGCCAGCAGTTTTCAAGAGGGGATTGAGCAGTTCTTC
CASSFQEGIEQFF
>.|.|TRBJ2-3|TRBV9
TGTGCCAGCAGCGTAGGAGGCAGCCATACGCAGTATTTT
CASSVGGSHTQYF
>.|.|TRBJ2-7|TRBV27
TGTGCCAGCAGTTTCTCGACAGAGCTCGAGCAGTACTTC
CASSFSTELEQYF
>.|.|TRBJ2-3|TRBV5-1
TGCGCCAGCAGCTTGGCAGCCGAGATCGGAGCAGATACGCAGTATTTT
CASSLAAEIGADTQYF
>TRBD2|.|TRBJ2-3|TRBV5-1
TGCGCCAGCAAGGTGAGCGGGAGATCGGAAGGTGGTACGCAGTATTTT
CASKVSGRSEGGTQYF